These T cell receptor beta chains were read from a single sample in a study of T-cell reconstitution after alpha-beta-depleted transplantation in children. From the PCR reads, TCRdb called clonotypes with MiXCR, one entry per CDR3 protein. Here the sample spans just over 950,000 distinct CDR3 sequences, around 30% being singletons. This specimen was PBMCs, mostly from graft donor cells, taken 360 days after TCRalphabeta/CD19-depleted stem cell transplant. These receptors all come from a boy under three years old who had a stem cell transplant for SCID, so the T cells may come from the graft donor. Both conserved end residues are part of each CDR3. A D gene is named only where the DNA matches it firmly. Expanded clones get a size class; other rows say once, few or many, or leave the size out.

TRBV29-1	-	-	TRBJ1-4	CSVGTGGEKLFF	TGCAGCGTGGGGACCGGAGGGGAAAAACTGTTTTTT
TRBV6-1	TRBD1	-	TRBJ2-3	CASRGQGALTDTQYF	TGTGCCAGCAGAGGACAGGGGGCCCTCACAGATACGCAGTATTTT
TRBV7-9	-	few	TRBJ2-5	CASGVYQETQYF	TGTGCCAGCGGGGTGTATCAAGAGACCCAGTACTTC
TRBV20-1	TRBD1	few	TRBJ2-7	CSAMKDRAAYEQYF	TGCAGTGCTATGAAAGACAGGGCCGCCTACGAGCAGTACTTC
TRBV28	-	-	TRBJ2-7	CASSLRGPLRDEQYF	TGTGCCAGCAGTTTAAGAGGACCCTTGCGTGACGAGCAGTACTTC
TRBV12-3/TRBV12-4	-	once	TRBJ1-2	CASSGPSSNYGYTF	TGTGCCAGCAGTGGGCCCAGCAGTAACTATGGCTACACCTTC
TRBV29-1	-	-	TRBJ2-7	CSAVGQNYEQYF	TGCAGCGCCGTCGGACAAAACTACGAGCAGTACTTC
TRBV5-6	-	many	TRBJ1-1	CASSLSQGNTEAFF	TGTGCCAGCAGCTTGTCGCAGGGCAACACTGAAGCTTTCTTT
TRBV27	-	-	TRBJ2-7	CASSRTGALSYEQYF	TGTGCCAGCAGCCGGACGGGGGCCCTCTCCTACGAGCAGTACTTC
TRBV27	-	-	TRBJ1-5	CASSPVGPRNQPQHF	TGTGCCAGCAGTCCCGTGGGGCCTCGGAATCAGCCCCAGCATTTT
TRBV12-3/TRBV12-4	-	-	TRBJ1-2	CASRSSGWGYTF	TGTGCCAGCAGGAGTTCGGGCTGGGGCTACACCTTC
TRBV5-1	-	few	TRBJ2-2	CASSLDGRTNTGELFF	TGCGCCAGCAGCTTGGATGGGCGAACGAACACCGGGGAGCTGTTTTTT
TRBV6-5	-	-	TRBJ1-2	CASSYGPFGGSGYTF	TGTGCCAGCAGTTACGGTCCTTTTGGAGGGAGCGGCTACACCTTC
TRBV9	-	-	TRBJ2-1	CASSVEVAPYNEQFF	TGTGCCAGCAGCGTAGAGGTAGCCCCTTACAATGAGCAGTTCTTC
TRBV6-1	TRBD2	-	TRBJ2-5	CASTMTSGGAIGETQYF	TGTGCCAGCACCATGACTAGCGGGGGGGCCATCGGGGAGACCCAGTACTTC
TRBV6-1	-	few	TRBJ1-3	CASRAPGASGNTIYF	TGTGCCAGCCGAGCCCCGGGGGCCTCTGGAAACACCATATATTTT
TRBV10-3	-	few	TRBJ1-2	CAISGTGGGGYGYTF	TGTGCCATCAGCGGGACCGGCGGAGGGGGCTATGGCTACACCTTC
TRBV23-1	TRBD1	-	TRBJ2-7	CASSPRQGWETYEQYF	TGCGCCAGCAGTCCACGACAGGGTTGGGAAACCTACGAGCAGTACTTC
TRBV9	TRBD2	-	TRBJ2-5	CASSEAGTSQTQYF	TGTGCCAGCAGCGAGGCCGGGACTAGTCAGACCCAGTACTTC
TRBV6-5	-	-	TRBJ2-3	CASSYPGLTSTDTQYF	TGTGCCAGCAGTTACCCGGGACTTACTAGCACAGATACGCAGTATTTT
TRBV12-3/TRBV12-4	-	-	TRBJ2-1	CASDPARLCTFNEQFF	TGTGCCAGCGACCCCGCAAGGCTTTGTACGTTCAATGAGCAGTTCTTC
TRBV12-3/TRBV12-4	-	few	TRBJ2-4	CASSFLSQSPENIQYF	TGTGCCAGCAGTTTCCTATCTCAATCGCCCGAAAACATTCAGTACTTC
TRBV18	-	few	TRBJ2-7	CASSPLQDGPGQYF	TGTGCCAGCTCACCCCTCCAGGACGGGCCTGGGCAGTACTTC
TRBV7-2	-	-	TRBJ2-1	CASSSDPGNEQFF	TGTGCCAGCAGCTCGGACCCGGGGAATGAGCAGTTCTTC
TRBV12-3/TRBV12-4	TRBD1	few	TRBJ1-2	CASSLAGGGNYGYTF	TGTGCCAGCAGTTTAGCAGGGGGCGGGAACTATGGCTACACCTTC
TRBV7-9	-	few	TRBJ1-2	CASSPTQNGYYGYTF	TGTGCCAGCAGCCCCACACAGAACGGCTACTATGGCTACACCTTC
TRBV20-1	-	many	TRBJ2-1	CSARSGSSYNEQFF	TGCAGTGCTAGGTCCGGGAGCTCCTACAATGAGCAGTTCTTC
TRBV7-3	TRBD2	few	TRBJ2-5	CASSPASGGNQETQYF	TGTGCCAGCAGCCCCGCTAGCGGAGGCAATCAAGAGACCCAGTACTTC
TRBV12-3/TRBV12-4	-	-	TRBJ2-2	CASSHRTQEIGELFF	TGTGCCAGCAGTCATAGGACGCAGGAGATTGGGGAGCTGTTTTTT
TRBV10-3	-	-	TRBJ1-2	CAITEQGLRGYTF	TGTGCCATCACCGAACAGGGTCTGCGGGGCTACACCTTC
TRBV12-3/TRBV12-4	-	-	TRBJ1-1	CASSLESRTEAFF	TGTGCCAGCAGTCTCGAAAGTCGGACTGAAGCTTTCTTT
TRBV20-1	-	-	TRBJ1-2	CSAVGRHGYTF	TGCAGTGCCGTGGGTCGGCATGGCTACACCTTC
TRBV5-1	-	-	TRBJ2-2	CASNRGATDKWELFF	TGCGCCAGCAACCGGGGGGCGACGGATAAGTGGGAGCTGTTTTTT
TRBV5-1	TRBD1	-	TRBJ1-2	CASSDTIGQGGYGYTF	TGCGCCAGCAGCGATACTATCGGACAGGGTGGCTATGGCTACACCTTC
TRBV3-1	-	-	TRBJ1-1	CASSLMSRANTEAFF	TGTGCCAGCAGCCTCATGAGCAGGGCGAACACTGAAGCTTTCTTT
TRBV5-1	-	-	TRBJ2-1	CASSLGGLRAYNEQFF	TGCGCCAGCAGCTTGGGAGGTCTCAGGGCCTACAATGAGCAGTTCTTC
TRBV12-3/TRBV12-4	-	-	TRBJ2-5	CASSLCKGGGETQYF	TGTGCCAGCAGTTTATGCAAGGGGGGAGGAGAGACCCAGTACTTC
TRBV5-1	TRBD1	-	TRBJ1-1	CASSLPQPGQGDMNTEAFF	TGCGCCAGCAGCTTGCCCCAACCGGGACAGGGTGATATGAACACTGAAGCTTTCTTT
TRBV5-1	-	-	TRBJ2-5	CASSAADRQQETQYF	TGCGCCAGCAGCGCCGCAGACAGGCAGCAAGAGACCCAGTACTTC
TRBV12-3/TRBV12-4	-	-	TRBJ1-4	CASSPGRGGGEKLFF	TGTGCCAGCAGTCCGGGGAGGGGAGGGGGTGAAAAACTGTTTTTT
TRBV20-1	TRBD2	few	TRBJ2-1	CSARDLPRGGYNEQFF	TGCAGTGCTAGAGATCTCCCGCGGGGGGGCTACAATGAGCAGTTCTTC
TRBV4-1	-	few	TRBJ1-1	CASSQEDTWNTEAFF	TGCGCCAGCAGCCAAGAAGACACCTGGAACACTGAAGCTTTCTTT
TRBV15	-	-	TRBJ2-2	CATSSPSIISLNTGELFF	TGTGCCACCAGCAGCCCTTCCATAATTAGCCTCAACACCGGGGAGCTGTTTTTT
TRBV4-1	TRBD2	few	TRBJ2-7	CASSQERSGGSYEQYF	TGCGCCAGCAGCCAAGAGAGGAGCGGGGGCTCCTACGAGCAGTACTTC
TRBV29-1	-	few	TRBJ2-7	CSAGHPYEQYF	TGCAGCGCGGGACACCCCTACGAGCAGTACTTC
TRBV10-2	-	few	TRBJ2-2	CASMSTGELFF	TGCGCCAGCATGAGCACCGGGGAGCTGTTTTTT
TRBV28	-	-	TRBJ1-2	CASSFLTRPNYGYTF	TGTGCCAGCAGTTTTCTCACACGGCCAAACTATGGCTACACCTTC
TRBV28	TRBD1	-	TRBJ1-1	CASSQGGAKDTEAFF	TGTGCCAGCAGTCAGGGGGGGGCTAAGGACACTGAAGCTTTCTTT
TRBV5-1	-	-	TRBJ2-7	CASSQFGSYEQYF	TGCGCCAGCAGCCAATTCGGCTCCTACGAGCAGTACTTC
TRBV5-5	TRBD1	-	TRBJ2-1	CASRLDRESYNEQFF	TGTGCCAGCAGACTGGACAGGGAATCCTACAATGAGCAGTTCTTC
TRBV9	-	few	TRBJ2-7	CASSVDAVLFGYEQYF	TGTGCCAGCAGCGTAGACGCCGTCCTCTTTGGCTACGAGCAGTACTTC
TRBV7-2	-	few	TRBJ2-2	CASSTRDWGPGELFF	TGTGCCAGCAGCACCAGGGATTGGGGTCCCGGGGAGCTGTTTTTT
TRBV12-3/TRBV12-4	-	few	TRBJ1-1	CASSLGRATEAFF	TGTGCCAGCAGTTTAGGGAGGGCCACTGAAGCTTTCTTT